Below are 21 T cell receptor beta chains sequenced from a single sample in a study of blood T cell repertoires in COVID-19 (dated by TCRdb to about 2020). To prepare the library, the immunoSEQ multiplex PCR assay was applied. The clones in this table, taken by TCRdb from immuneACCESS, are in-frame only. Not every clone is retained; where verified, under half of the shortfall comes from an unresolved V gene, and the cause of the rest is unknown. The sample table holds 27,000 or so clones, of which roughly 90% were seen once. The ten largest clonotypes hold roughly 3.1% of the sample. Input material: peripheral blood. These receptors all come from a human donor in a cohort sampled during active COVID-19.

The CDR3 here is CASSQPLFSRTGVTDTQYF. The DNA for the CDR3 is TGCGCCAGCAGCCAACCCTTATTCTCCCGGACAGGGGTCACAGATACGCAGTATTTT. The rearrangement joins TRBV4-1 to TRBJ2-3; 9 bases align to TRBD1. The CDR3 has 19 amino acids. V shed 2 bases, J shed 2 bases, and the junction held 14 bases outside the gene matches. Germline V gene data show CDR1 as MGHRA and CDR2 as YSYEKL.

This chain links TRBV10-3 with TRBJ1-1, with a tentative D call TRBD1 (6 bases). Trimming removed 3 bases from V and 3 bases from J, with 14 bases in between. The CDR3 is 15 amino acids. The germline V gene has CDR1 ENHRY and CDR2 SYGVKD. CDR3 sequence: CAISDQGLGDTEAFF. The DNA of the CDR3 is TGTGCCATCAGTGACCAGGGGCTTGGGGACACTGAAGCTTTCTTT.

The J gene is TRBJ2-7, the V gene TRBV5-1; 7 bases are shared with TRBD2. Germline V gene sequence: CDR1 SGHRS, CDR2 YFSETQ. The CDR3 length is 18 residues. The ends lost 4 bases at V and 0 bases at J; junction bases unmatched: 16. The CDR3 region is CASSHPDPSSGSSYEQYF. The CDR3 DNA follows: TGCGCCAGCAGCCACCCGGACCCATCTAGCGGAAGCTCCTACGAGCAGTACTTC.

This clone appeared once. The rearrangement joins TRBV6-5 to TRBJ1-1; TRBD1 agrees at 7 bases. This CDR3 comprises 11 residues. V lost 6 bases, J lost 10 bases, and 5 bases stayed unmatched. CDR1 MNHEY and CDR2 SVGAGI come from the germline V gene. The CDR3 is CASRTGRLAFF. The CDR3 DNA is TGTGCCAGCAGGACAGGGAGGTTAGCTTTCTTT.

This chain connects TRBV5-1 to TRBJ2-3; no clear D. Germline V lookup: CDR1 SGHRS, CDR2 YFSETQ. The germline V and J ends were trimmed by 1 base and 0 bases, with 6 bases remaining between them. The CDR3 consists of 14 residues. CDR3 DNA: TGCGCCAGCAGCTTGACGGTGAGCACAGATACGCAGTATTTT. Amino acids: CASSLTVSTDTQYF. Using reference TRBV5-1 and TRBJ2-3 for the parts outside the CDR3, the full variable domain is KAGVTQTPRYLIKTRGQQVTLSCSPISGHRSVSWYQQTPGQGLQFLFEYFSETQRNKGNFPGRFSGRQFSNSRSEMNVSTLELGDSALYLCASSLTVSTDTQYFGPGTRLTVL.

This chain joins TRBV12-3 or TRBV12-4 and TRBJ1-1; 7 bases align to TRBD1. V lost 3 bases and J lost 12; bases outside the gene matches: 10. The CDR3 covers 13 residues. The CDR3 DNA reads TGTGCCAGCAGTTTTAAGGGGGCGAGGGTATCTTTCTTT. Amino acids: CASSFKGARVSFF.

The J gene is TRBJ2-3, the V gene TRBV2; TRBD2 matches at 9 bases. With 7 bases clipped from V and 3 bases from J, the junction kept 5 bases outside the gene matches. Germline lookup yields CDR1 SNHLY and CDR2 FYNNEI. The CDR3 totals 14 residues. The CDR3 DNA reads as TGTGCCAGCATAAGAGCGGGAGGTACAGATACGCAGTATTTT. Translation gives CASIRAGGTDTQYF.

The CDR3 nucleotides are TGTGCTAGTGGGACACTGGGACAGGGCAATCAGCCCCAGCATTTT. Translating it yields CASGTLGQGNQPQHF. This chain joins TRBV12-5 and TRBJ1-5; TRBD1 aligns across 8 bases. This CDR3 contains 15 residues. V lost 6 bases and J lost 2; bases outside the gene matches: 6. Per germline, CDR1 LGHNT and CDR2 FRNRAP.

The chain is built from TRBV2 and TRBJ2-1, with D maybe TRBD1 (6 bases). The CDR3 spans 15 residues. CDR1 and CDR2 (germline): SNHLY, FYNNEI. With 4 bases removed from V and 6 bases from J, the gap between germline ends came to 16 bases. This chain's CDR3 is CASSVGQGMGNEQFF. The CDR3 nucleotides are TGTGCCAGCAGTGTCGGGCAGGGGATGGGCAATGAGCAGTTCTTC.

The J gene is TRBJ2-3, the V gene TRBV18; TRBD1 matches 8 bases. J gave up 4 bases and V 5 bases, and 5 bases lay outside the gene matches. The CDR3 sequence is 14 residues long. From germline, CDR1 is KGHSH and CDR2 LQKENI. CDR3 nucleotide sequence: TGTGCCAGCTCAACACTACAGGGGGCAGATACGCAGTATTTT. Its translation: CASSTLQGADTQYF.

This chain uses TRBV10-1 with TRBJ2-5; 8 nucleotides match TRBD2. V gave up 6 bases and J gave up 1 base; unmatched junction bases: 4. In germline, CDR1 is WNHNN, CDR2 SYGVQD (reference sequence). This CDR3 contains 14 residues. The CDR3 here is CASSGSGAQETQYF. CDR3 nucleotide sequence: TGCGCCAGCAGCGGTAGCGGGGCCCAAGAGACCCAGTACTTC.

This clone was picked up one time. J is TRBJ2-7 and V is TRBV7-8, with 11 bases that match TRBD2. The CDR3 is made up of 18 amino acids. Germline CDR1 and CDR2: SGHVS and FQNEAQ. The ends lost 3 bases at V and 0 bases at J; junction bases unmatched: 10. The CDR3 nucleotides read TGTGCCAGCAGCTTTGGGACTAGCGGTTCCTTCCTCTCCTACGAGCAGTACTTC. It codes for CASSFGTSGSFLSYEQYF.

The genes are TRBV18 and TRBJ1-4, with 8 bases identical to TRBD1. This CDR3 has 17 residues. Germline lookup yields CDR1 KGHSH and CDR2 LQKENI. Germline trimming cut 4 bases from V and 3 bases from J; bases unmatched to any gene: 10. CDR3 loop: CASSLTVPGQANEKLFF. CDR3 DNA sequence: TGTGCCAGCTCACTTACGGTTCCGGGACAGGCTAATGAAAAACTGTTTTTT.

The V and J genes are TRBV6-6 and TRBJ2-3; 9 positions match TRBD1. From germline, CDR1 is MNHNY and CDR2 SVGAGI (reference sequence). The CDR3 is 14 amino acids. The ends lost 2 bases at V and 4 bases at J; junction bases unmatched: 1. In DNA form, the CDR3 reads TGTGCCAGCAGTTACGGGACAGGGTCAGATACGCAGTATTTT. Its protein product is CASSYGTGSDTQYF.

V gene TRBV3-1 (or the pseudogene TRBV3-2) combines with J gene TRBJ2-1; 15 bases match TRBD2. The CDR3 totals 19 residues. Germline CDR1 reads LGHDT; CDR2 reads YNNKEL (reference sequence). The ends lost 0 bases at V and 5 bases at J; junction bases unmatched: 8. CDR3 DNA sequence: TGTGCCAGCAGCCAAGAACCGGGACTAGCGGGAGGTTTCGACAATGAGCAGTTCTTC. This codes for CASSQEPGLAGGFDNEQFF.

The rearrangement joins TRBV6-5 to TRBJ2-7; perhaps TRBD1 as D (7 bases). Germline V gives CDR1 MNHEY, CDR2 SVGAGI. This CDR3 region has 14 residues. V lost 5 bases to trimming and J lost 0 bases, with 11 bases between them. CDR3 in amino acids: CASSRRDSSYEQYF. The CDR3 DNA sequence: TGTGCCAGCAGTAGGCGGGACAGCTCCTACGAGCAGTACTTC.

V gene TRBV21-1 combines with J gene TRBJ1-6; TRBD1 is the table's D call and was not checked against the DNA. TRBV21-1 is a pseudogene. This CDR3 is built from 15 residues. The CDR3 nucleotides are TGTGCCAGCAGCAACCCACAGGAGAACAATTCACCCCTCCACTTT. Protein sequence: CASSNPQENNSPLHF.

V gene TRBV6-5 combines with J gene TRBJ1-5, with a weak D call TRBD1 (6 bases). CDR3 length equals 15 residues. CDR1 is MNHEY, CDR2 SVGAGI, per germline. Deletions cut 7 bases from V and 1 base from J, with 14 bases between. Here the CDR3 reads CASNPSRGSNQPQHF. The CDR3 DNA sequence: TGTGCCAGCAACCCTAGCAGGGGCAGCAATCAGCCCCAGCATTTT.

V and J are TRBV21-1 and TRBJ2-1; the table gives TRBD2 as D, unverified against the DNA. TRBV21-1 counts as a pseudogene. This CDR3 has 13 residues. The CDR3, as DNA: TGTGCCAGCAGCACCGGGGGGGAGAATGAGCAGTTCTTC. Protein product: CASSTGGENEQFF.

The chain employs TRBV3-1 (or the pseudogene TRBV3-2) and TRBJ1-4; perhaps TRBD1 as D (5 bases). V lost 0 bases, J lost 7 bases, and 9 bases lay in between. CDR3 size: 14 residues. Looked up from germline, CDR1 is LGHDT and CDR2 is YNNKEL (reference sequence). In DNA form, the CDR3 reads TGTGCCAGCAGCCAAGATTGGGGCCTTGAAAAACTGTTTTTT. Its protein is CASSQDWGLEKLFF.

This clone was detected once. This chain links TRBV6-6 with TRBJ1-1; D is possibly TRBD1 (5 bases). The CDR3 is 13 residues long. Trimming shortened V by 5 bases and J by 4 bases, and 11 bases separated the two germline ends. The germline V gene has CDR1 MNHNY and CDR2 SVGAGI (reference sequence). The CDR3 nucleotides read TGTGCCAGCAGTGGGGGGGAGAGCACTGAAGCTTTCTTT. Its protein is CASSGGESTEAFF.